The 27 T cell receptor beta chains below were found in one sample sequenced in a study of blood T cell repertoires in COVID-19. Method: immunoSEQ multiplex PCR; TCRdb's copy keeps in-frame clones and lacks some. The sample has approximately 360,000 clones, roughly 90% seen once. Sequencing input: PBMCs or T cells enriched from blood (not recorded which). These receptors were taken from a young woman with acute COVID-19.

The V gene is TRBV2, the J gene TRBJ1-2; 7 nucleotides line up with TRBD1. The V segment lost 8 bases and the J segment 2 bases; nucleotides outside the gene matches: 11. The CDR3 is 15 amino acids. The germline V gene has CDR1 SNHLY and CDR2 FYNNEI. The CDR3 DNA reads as TGTGCCAGCGTTGTGGGCAGGGGGAGCAACTATGGCTACACCTTC. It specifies CASVVGRGSNYGYTF.

In DNA, the CDR3 is TGTGCCAGTAGTATCCCCTCGACAGGCCAAGAGACCCAGTACTTC. Residues: CASSIPSTGQETQYF. The chain joins TRBV19 to TRBJ2-5, with D perhaps matching TRBD1 (6 bases). From germline, CDR1 is LNHDA and CDR2 SQIVND (reference sequence). The CDR3 is 15 residues long. V was shortened by 3 bases and J by 1 base, with 12 bases between the two germline ends.

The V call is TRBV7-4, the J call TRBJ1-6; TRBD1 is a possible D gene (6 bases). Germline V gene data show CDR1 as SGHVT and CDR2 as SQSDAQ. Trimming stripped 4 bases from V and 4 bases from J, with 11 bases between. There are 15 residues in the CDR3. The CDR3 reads CASSSGQCYNSPLHF. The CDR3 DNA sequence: TGTGCCAGCAGCTCCGGACAGTGTTATAATTCACCCCTCCACTTT.

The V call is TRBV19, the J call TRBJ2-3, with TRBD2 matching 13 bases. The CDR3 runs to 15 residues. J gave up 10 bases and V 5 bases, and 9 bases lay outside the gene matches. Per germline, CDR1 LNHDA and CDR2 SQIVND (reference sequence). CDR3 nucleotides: TGTGCCAGTAGTGGGGGACTAGCGGGGAAGGTACCGCAGTATTTT. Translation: CASSGGLAGKVPQYF.

The DNA for the CDR3 is TGTGCCAGCAGCCAGGAGGGGACCGAGGGGGCAAATACGCAGTATTTT. It translates to CASSQEGTEGANTQYF. This chain joins TRBV4-2 and TRBJ2-3; maybe TRBD1 (7 bases). This CDR3 has 16 amino acids. Germline V gene sequence: CDR1 LGHNA, CDR2 YNFKEQ. The V gene lost 3 bases and the J gene lost 7 bases, with 20 bases spanning the gap.

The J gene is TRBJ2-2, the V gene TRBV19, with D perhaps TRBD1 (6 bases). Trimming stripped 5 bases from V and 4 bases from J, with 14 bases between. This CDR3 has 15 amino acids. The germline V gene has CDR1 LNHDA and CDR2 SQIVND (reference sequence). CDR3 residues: CASSETGLGTGELFF. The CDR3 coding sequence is TGTGCCAGTAGTGAAACAGGGTTGGGCACCGGGGAGCTGTTTTTT.

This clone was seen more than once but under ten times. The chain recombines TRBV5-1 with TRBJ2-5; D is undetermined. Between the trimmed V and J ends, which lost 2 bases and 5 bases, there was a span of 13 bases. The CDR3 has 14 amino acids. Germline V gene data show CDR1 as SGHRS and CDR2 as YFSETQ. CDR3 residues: CASSLKNWFETQYF. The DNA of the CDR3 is TGCGCCAGCAGCTTAAAAAACTGGTTTGAGACCCAGTACTTC.

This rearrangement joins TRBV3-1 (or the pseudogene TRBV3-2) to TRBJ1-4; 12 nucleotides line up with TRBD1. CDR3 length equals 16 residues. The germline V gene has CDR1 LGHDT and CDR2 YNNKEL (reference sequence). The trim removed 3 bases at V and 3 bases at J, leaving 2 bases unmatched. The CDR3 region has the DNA TGTGCCAGCAGCCACGGGACAGGGGGCCCTAATGAAAAACTGTTTTTT. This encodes CASSHGTGGPNEKLFF.

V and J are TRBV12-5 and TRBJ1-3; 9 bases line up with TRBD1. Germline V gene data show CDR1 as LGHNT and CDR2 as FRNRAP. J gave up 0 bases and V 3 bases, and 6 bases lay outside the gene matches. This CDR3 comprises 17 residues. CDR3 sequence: CASGFSQGAYSGNTIYF. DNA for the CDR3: TGTGCTAGTGGTTTCTCACAGGGGGCTTACTCTGGAAACACCATATATTTT. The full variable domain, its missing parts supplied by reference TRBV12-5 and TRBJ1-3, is DARVTQTPRHKVTEMGQEVTMRCQPILGHNTVFWYRQTMMQGLELLAYFRNRAPLDDSGMPKDRFSAEMPDATLATLKIQPSEPRDSAVYFCASGFSQGAYSGNTIYFGEGSWLTVV.

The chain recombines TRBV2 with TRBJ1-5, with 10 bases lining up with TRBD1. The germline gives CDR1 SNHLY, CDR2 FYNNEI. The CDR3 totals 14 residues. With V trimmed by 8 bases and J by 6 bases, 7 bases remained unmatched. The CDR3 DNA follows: TGTGCCAGCCAGGGACAGGGGATCGGTCAGCCCCAGCATTTT. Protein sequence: CASQGQGIGQPQHF.

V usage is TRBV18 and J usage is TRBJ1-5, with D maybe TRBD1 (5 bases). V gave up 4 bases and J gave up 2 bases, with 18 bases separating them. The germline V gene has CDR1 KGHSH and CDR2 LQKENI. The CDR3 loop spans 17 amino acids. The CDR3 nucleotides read TGTGCCAGCTCACTCATCCAGGGTGGGCAGGGCAATCAGCCCCAGCATTTT. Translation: CASSLIQGGQGNQPQHF. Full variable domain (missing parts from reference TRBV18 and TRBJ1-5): NAGVMQNPRHLVRRRGQEARLRCSPMKGHSHVYWYRQLPEEGLKFMVYLQKENIIDESGMPKERFSAEFPKEGPSILRIQQVVRGDSAAYFCASSLIQGGQGNQPQHFGDGTRLSIL.

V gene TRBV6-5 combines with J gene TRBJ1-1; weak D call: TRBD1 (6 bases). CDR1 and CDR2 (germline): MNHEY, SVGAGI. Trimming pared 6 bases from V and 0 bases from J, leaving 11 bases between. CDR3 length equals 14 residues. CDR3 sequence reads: CASRDRRMNTEAFF. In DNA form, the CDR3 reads TGTGCCAGCAGAGACAGGAGAATGAACACTGAAGCTTTCTTT.

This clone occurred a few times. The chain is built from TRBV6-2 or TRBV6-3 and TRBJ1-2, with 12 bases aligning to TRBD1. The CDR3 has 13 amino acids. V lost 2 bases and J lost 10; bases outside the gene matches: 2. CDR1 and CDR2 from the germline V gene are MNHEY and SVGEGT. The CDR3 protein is CASSYPGQGAYTF. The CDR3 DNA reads TGTGCCAGCAGTTACCCGGGACAGGGGGCCTACACCTTC.

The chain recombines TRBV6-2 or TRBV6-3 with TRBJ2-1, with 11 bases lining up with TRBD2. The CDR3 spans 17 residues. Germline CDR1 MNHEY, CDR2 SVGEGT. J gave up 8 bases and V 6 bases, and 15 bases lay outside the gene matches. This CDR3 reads CASSDWILAGVPYEQFF. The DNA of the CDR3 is TGTGCCAGCAGCGATTGGATACTAGCGGGGGTCCCCTATGAGCAGTTCTTC.

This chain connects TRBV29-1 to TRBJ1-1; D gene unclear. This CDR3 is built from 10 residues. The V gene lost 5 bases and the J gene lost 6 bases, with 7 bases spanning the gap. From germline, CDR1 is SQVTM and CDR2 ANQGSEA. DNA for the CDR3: TGCAGCGTTTGGGCAGCTGAAGCTTTCTTT. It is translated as CSVWAAEAFF.

CDR3 region: CASSISTGFSLEQFF. The DNA for the CDR3 is TGTGCCAGTAGTATCTCGACAGGGTTTTCTTTGGAGCAGTTCTTC. The chain links TRBV19 to TRBJ2-1, with TRBD1 matching 7 bases. CDR1 and CDR2 from the germline V gene are LNHDA and SQIVND (reference sequence). The V and J ends lost 3 bases and 10 bases, in that order; junction bases with no gene match: 12. The length of the CDR3 is 15 residues.

CDR3 DNA: TGTGCCAGCAGTGGGATATGGACAGGGGGAATGAACACTGAAGCTTTCTTT. This codes for CASSGIWTGGMNTEAFF. This rearrangement joins TRBV25-1 to TRBJ1-1; 10 nucleotides line up with TRBD1. Per the germline V gene, CDR1 is MGHDK and CDR2 is SYGVNS. Unmatched junction bases numbered 8, after V lost 4 bases and J lost 0 bases. The CDR3 is 17 amino acids.

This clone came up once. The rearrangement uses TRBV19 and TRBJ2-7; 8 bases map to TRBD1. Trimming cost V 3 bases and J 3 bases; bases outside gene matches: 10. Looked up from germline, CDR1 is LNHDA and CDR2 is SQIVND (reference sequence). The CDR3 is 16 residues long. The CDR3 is CASSIHHPTGGYEQYF. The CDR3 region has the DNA TGTGCCAGTAGTATCCACCACCCAACAGGGGGCTACGAGCAGTACTTC.

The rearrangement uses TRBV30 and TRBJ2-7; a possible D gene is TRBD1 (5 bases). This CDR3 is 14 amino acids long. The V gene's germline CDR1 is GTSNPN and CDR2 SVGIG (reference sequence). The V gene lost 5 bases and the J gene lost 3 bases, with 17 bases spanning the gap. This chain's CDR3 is CAWGEMGRDYEQYF. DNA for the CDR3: TGTGCCTGGGGAGAGATGGGGCGAGACTACGAGCAGTACTTC. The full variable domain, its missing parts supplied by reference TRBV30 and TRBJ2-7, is SQTIHQWPATLVQPVGSPLSLECTVEGTSNPNLYWYRQAAGRGLQLLFYSVGIGQISSEVPQNLSASRPQDRQFILSSKKLLLSDSGFYLCAWGEMGRDYEQYFGPGTRLTVT.

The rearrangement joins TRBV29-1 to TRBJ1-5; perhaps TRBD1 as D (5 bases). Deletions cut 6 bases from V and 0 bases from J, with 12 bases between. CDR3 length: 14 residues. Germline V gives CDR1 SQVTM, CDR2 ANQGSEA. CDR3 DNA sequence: TGCAGCGTGGGGGGACTGAGTAGCAATCAGCCCCAGCATTTT. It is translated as CSVGGLSSNQPQHF. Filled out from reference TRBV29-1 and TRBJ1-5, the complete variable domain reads SAVISQKPSRDICQRGTSLTIQCQVDSQVTMMFWYRQQPGQSLTLIATANQGSEATYESGFVIDKFPISRPNLTFSTLTVSNMSPEDSSIYLCSVGGLSSNQPQHFGDGTRLSIL.

CDR3 in amino acids: CASRAGTGLSTF. As DNA, the CDR3 is TGTGCCAGCAGAGCCGGGACAGGGCTATCCACCTTC. The chain recombines TRBV5-6 with TRBJ1-2, with 9 bases lining up with TRBD1. This CDR3 has 12 residues. V trimming: 5 bases; J trimming: 13 bases; junction bases outside the gene matches: 9. Germline V gene data show CDR1 as SGHDT and CDR2 as YYEEEE. Together with reference TRBV5-6 and TRBJ1-2, the CDR3 gives the full variable domain: DAGVTQSPTHLIKTRGQQVTLRCSPKSGHDTVSWYQQALGQGPQFIFQYYEEEERQRGNFPDRFSGHQFPNYSSELNVNALLLGDSALYLCASRAGTGLSTFGSGTRLTVV.

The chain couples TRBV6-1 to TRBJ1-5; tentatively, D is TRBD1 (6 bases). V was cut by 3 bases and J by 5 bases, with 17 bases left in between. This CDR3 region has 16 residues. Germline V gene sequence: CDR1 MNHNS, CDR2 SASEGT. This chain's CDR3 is CASSDQSGVPDQPQHF. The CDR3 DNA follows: TGTGCCAGCAGTGACCAATCAGGGGTGCCGGATCAGCCCCAGCATTTT.

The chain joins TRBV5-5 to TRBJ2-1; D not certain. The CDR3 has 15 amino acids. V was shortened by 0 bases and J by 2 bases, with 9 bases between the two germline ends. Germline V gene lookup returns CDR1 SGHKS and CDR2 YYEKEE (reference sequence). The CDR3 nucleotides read TGTGCCAGCAGCTTGGGAGTGGGCGCCTACAATGAGCAGTTCTTC. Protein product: CASSLGVGAYNEQFF. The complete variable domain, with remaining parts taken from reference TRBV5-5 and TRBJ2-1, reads DAGVTQSPTHLIKTRGQQVTLRCSPISGHKSVSWYQQVLGQGPQFIFQYYEKEERGRGNFPDRFSARQFPNYSSELNVNALLLGDSALYLCASSLGVGAYNEQFFGPGTRLTVL.

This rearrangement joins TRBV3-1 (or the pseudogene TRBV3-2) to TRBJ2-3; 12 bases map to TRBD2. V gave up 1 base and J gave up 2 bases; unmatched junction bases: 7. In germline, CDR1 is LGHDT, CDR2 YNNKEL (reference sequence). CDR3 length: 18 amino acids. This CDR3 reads CASSQGLAGDPTTDTQYF. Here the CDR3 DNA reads TGTGCCAGCAGCCAAGGACTAGCGGGGGACCCGACCACAGATACGCAGTATTTT.

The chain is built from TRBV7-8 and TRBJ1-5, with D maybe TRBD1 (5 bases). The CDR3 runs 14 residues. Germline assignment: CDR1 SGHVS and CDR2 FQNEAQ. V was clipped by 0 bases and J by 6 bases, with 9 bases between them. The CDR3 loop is CASSLAREVQPQHF. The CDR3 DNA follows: TGTGCCAGCAGCTTAGCCAGGGAGGTTCAGCCCCAGCATTTT.

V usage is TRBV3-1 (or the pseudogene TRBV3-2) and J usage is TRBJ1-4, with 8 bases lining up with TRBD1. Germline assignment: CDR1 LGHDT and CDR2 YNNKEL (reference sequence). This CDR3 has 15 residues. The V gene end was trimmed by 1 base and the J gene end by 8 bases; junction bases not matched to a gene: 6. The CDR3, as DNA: TGTGCCAGCAGCCAAGCCGGGACAGGAGGCGAAAAACTGTTTTTT. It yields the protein CASSQAGTGGEKLFF.

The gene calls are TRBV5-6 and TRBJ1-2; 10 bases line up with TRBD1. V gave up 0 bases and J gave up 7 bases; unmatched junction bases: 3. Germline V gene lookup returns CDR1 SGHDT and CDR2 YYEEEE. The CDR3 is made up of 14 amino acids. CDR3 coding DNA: TGTGCCAGCAGCTTGGGACAGGGGGCGGTTGGCTACACCTTC. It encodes CASSLGQGAVGYTF.